A single sample is the source of the 31 T cell receptor beta chains below, sequenced in a study of blood T cell repertoires in COVID-19. Produced via immunoSEQ multiplex PCR; TCRdb's table is partial and in-frame only. This table holds more than 400,000 clones, about nine tenths found once. Sequencing was performed on PBMCs or T cells enriched from blood (not recorded which). Receptors were obtained from a woman aged 18-29 years who had recovered from COVID-19.

The chain joins TRBV18 to TRBJ2-6; D is possibly TRBD1 (5 bases). V was pared by 3 bases and J by 15 bases, with 12 bases between. This CDR3 is 12 amino acids long. The germline gives CDR1 KGHSH, CDR2 LQKENI. CDR3 sequence reads: CASSPTLGALTF. The CDR3 region has the DNA TGTGCCAGCTCACCGACATTAGGGGCCCTGACTTTC.

The rearrangement joins TRBV2 to TRBJ1-2; tentative D call: TRBD1 (5 bases). Germline loops: CDR1 SNHLY, CDR2 FYNNEI. Trimming left V 7 bases short and J 7 bases short, with 16 bases between. The CDR3 length is 13 residues. The CDR3 coding sequence is TGTGCCAGCACCCCAATTGGGGCTTTTGGCTACACCTTC. It translates to CASTPIGAFGYTF.

The chain links TRBV5-1 to TRBJ1-2; the D gene is possibly TRBD1 (6 bases). The germline gives CDR1 SGHRS, CDR2 YFSETQ. The CDR3 covers 14 residues. The ends were cut back, 5 bases at V and 7 bases at J, with 18 bases in the middle. Here the CDR3 reads CASSSNPGVGGYTF. Written as DNA, the CDR3 is TGCGCCAGCAGTTCCAACCCAGGGGTTGGTGGCTACACCTTC.

There are a few counts of this clone. The gene calls are TRBV6-1 and TRBJ1-2; 10 bases are shared with TRBD1. With 2 bases clipped from V and 4 bases from J, the junction kept 10 bases outside the gene matches. The germline gives CDR1 MNHNS, CDR2 SASEGT. This CDR3 has 17 amino acids. The CDR3 DNA reads TGTGCCAGCAGTGAAAGGGGACAGGGGCCGAATCCCTATGGCTACACCTTC. This translates into CASSERGQGPNPYGYTF.

As to this clone: Other DNA sequences within the sample encode an identical CDR3. The chain carries TRBV27 and TRBJ2-5; 7 positions agree with TRBD1. The germline gives CDR1 MNHEY, CDR2 SMNVEV (reference sequence). Trimming removed 2 bases from V and 4 bases from J; junction bases left unmatched: 1. The CDR3 has 13 amino acids. CDR3 loop: CASSLNRGETQYF. The CDR3 nucleotides read TGTGCCAGCAGTTTAAACAGGGGAGAGACCCAGTACTTC.

This chain uses TRBV18 with TRBJ1-3; D might be TRBD1 (6 bases). V lost 6 bases to trimming and J lost 5 bases, with 17 bases between them. The CDR3 length is 15 residues. CDR1 KGHSH and CDR2 LQKENI come from the germline V gene. In DNA form, the CDR3 reads TGTGCCAGCTCGCCAACGGCAGGGGCTCGAAACACCATATATTTT. Its translation: CASSPTAGARNTIYF.

The rearrangement joins TRBV7-9 to TRBJ2-3, with a possible D match to TRBD1 (8 bases). Germline V gene sequence: CDR1 SEHNR, CDR2 FQNEAQ (reference sequence). The CDR3 is made up of 15 amino acids. With 4 bases removed from V and 1 base from J, the gap between germline ends came to 12 bases. The CDR3 sequence is CASSWGGQGTDTQYF. For the CDR3, the DNA is TGTGCCAGCAGCTGGGGGGGACAGGGCACAGATACGCAGTATTTT.

The chain uses TRBV27 and TRBJ1-4; no clear D gene. The CDR3 length is 15 residues. V shed 6 bases and J shed 4 bases, with 15 bases lying between them. In germline, CDR1 is MNHEY, CDR2 SMNVEV (reference sequence). The CDR3 DNA follows: TGTGCCAGCAGGCCTTTAGGAGGGCTTAATGAAAAACTGTTTTTT. It specifies CASRPLGGLNEKLFF.

The J gene is TRBJ2-1, the V gene TRBV19; tentatively, D is TRBD1 (7 bases). CDR1 is LNHDA and CDR2 is SQIVND in the germline V gene (reference sequence). The V end was cut by 3 bases, the J end by 5 bases, with 14 bases between. The CDR3 has 15 residues. The CDR3 spells CASSISRGAHNEQFF. In DNA form, the CDR3 reads TGTGCCAGTAGTATCAGCAGGGGGGCCCACAATGAGCAGTTCTTC.

The chain uses TRBV29-1 and TRBJ1-2, with D possibly TRBD1 on 6 matching bases. The germline gives CDR1 SQVTM, CDR2 ANQGSEA. The CDR3 has 11 amino acids. The V end was cut by 3 bases, the J end by 10 bases, with 12 bases between. CDR3 region: CSVETGYDYTF. The CDR3 region has the DNA TGCAGCGTTGAGACAGGTTACGACTACACCTTC.

This clone came up once. This rearrangement joins TRBV3-1 (or the pseudogene TRBV3-2) to TRBJ1-4, with no clear D. V was clipped by 4 bases and J by 12 bases, with 15 bases between them. This CDR3 has 13 amino acids. CDR1 LGHDT and CDR2 YNNKEL come from the germline V gene (reference sequence). The CDR3 sequence is CASSLSALGELFF. CDR3 nucleotide sequence: TGTGCCAGCAGCCTTTCGGCCCTGGGAGAACTGTTTTTT.

The chain carries TRBV12-5 and TRBJ2-1; 9 nucleotides agree with TRBD2. V trimming: 1 base; J trimming: 4 bases; junction bases outside the gene matches: 5. Germline V gene sequence: CDR1 LGHNT, CDR2 FRNRAP. The CDR3 length is 16 residues. The CDR3 here is CASGLAIAGAYNEQFF. The CDR3 bases are TGTGCTAGTGGTTTGGCCATAGCGGGGGCTTACAATGAGCAGTTCTTC.

This rearrangement joins TRBV2 to TRBJ1-2; TRBD1 is a possible D gene (5 bases). CDR1 and CDR2 (germline): SNHLY, FYNNEI. Trimming pared 10 bases from V and 4 bases from J, leaving 19 bases between. This CDR3 has 14 residues. The CDR3 DNA reads TGTGCCACCCGGAATTTAGACAGTCTCTATGGCTACACCTTC. It codes for CATRNLDSLYGYTF.

The J gene is TRBJ2-5, the V gene TRBV6-5, with TRBD2 matching over 7 bases. The CDR3 extends over 13 amino acids. CDR1 is MNHEY and CDR2 is SVGAGI in the germline V gene. Losses at the gene ends were 5 bases for V and 5 bases for J; bases not matched to a gene: 5. CDR3 in DNA: TGTGCCAGCAGTAGTTGGGAGGGGGAGACCCAGTACTTC. It encodes CASSSWEGETQYF.

This clone was counted once. The CDR3 here is CASSEISPGDTEAFF. The CDR3 coding sequence is TGTGCCAGCAGTGAAATCAGCCCCGGAGACACTGAAGCTTTCTTT. The V and J genes are TRBV28 and TRBJ1-1; D gene uncertain. The V gene's germline CDR1 is MDHEN and CDR2 SYDVKM. V dropped 5 bases and J dropped 3 bases, with 16 bases sitting between them. The length of the CDR3 is 15 residues.

V is TRBV10-3 and J is TRBJ1-1, with 7 bases matching TRBD1. This CDR3 comprises 12 residues. Germline CDR1 is ENHRY and CDR2 is SYGVKD. V lost 7 bases to trimming and J lost 12 bases; unmatched junction nucleotides: 11. The CDR3 is CAIKDEGAEPFF. CDR3 nucleotide sequence: TGTGCCATCAAAGATGAGGGGGCTGAGCCTTTCTTT.

The V call is TRBV5-8, the J call TRBJ2-7, with a weak D call TRBD2 (5 bases). Trimming removed 3 bases from V and 7 bases from J, with 14 bases in between. Germline V gene data show CDR1 as SGHTS and CDR2 as YDEGEE. CDR3 length: 13 amino acids. The CDR3, as DNA: TGTGCCAGCAGCTCGCTACTACGAGGGGAGCAGTACTTC. This sequence encodes CASSSLLRGEQYF. Full variable domain (rest looked up from reference TRBV5-8 and TRBJ2-7): EAGVTQSPTHLIKTRGQQATLRCSPISGHTSVYWYQQALGLGLQFLLWYDEGEERNRGNFPPRFSGRQFPNYSSELNVNALELEDSALYLCASSSLLRGEQYFGPGTRLTVT.

This chain joins TRBV2 and TRBJ2-5; D possibly corresponds to TRBD2 (6 bases). There are 14 residues in the CDR3. Trimming left V 6 bases short and J 4 bases short, with 15 bases between. CDR1 is SNHLY and CDR2 is FYNNEI in the germline V gene. CDR3 sequence reads: CASRGGNRGETQYF. In nucleotides, the CDR3 is TGTGCCAGCAGGGGAGGCAACCGGGGAGAGACCCAGTACTTC.

V gene TRBV6-5 combines with J gene TRBJ1-1; TRBD1 matches 7 bases. CDR3 length equals 15 residues. The V gene end was trimmed by 6 bases and the J gene end by 1 base; junction bases not matched to a gene: 8. CDR1 and CDR2 (germline): MNHEY, SVGAGI. The CDR3 DNA sequence: TGTGCCAGCAGGCCCCTCAGGACAGGGAACACTGAAGCTTTCTTT. It encodes CASRPLRTGNTEAFF.

This chain connects TRBV7-2 to TRBJ2-1; 7 bases are shared with TRBD1. Germline V lookup: CDR1 SGHTA, CDR2 FQGNSA. The CDR3 totals 14 residues. The trim removed 1 base at V and 10 bases at J, leaving 7 bases unmatched. DNA for the CDR3: TGTGCCAGCAGCTTAGATAGAGGGACAGACGAGCAGTTCTTC. This codes for CASSLDRGTDEQFF. Full variable domain (remainder filled in from reference TRBV7-2 and TRBJ2-1): GAGVSQSPSNKVTEKGKDVELRCDPISGHTALYWYRQSLGQGLEFLIYFQGNSAPDKSGLPSDRFSAERTGGSVSTLTIQRTQQEDSAVYLCASSLDRGTDEQFFGPGTRLTVL.

In this sample, this clone turned up once. This chain uses TRBV5-1 with TRBJ1-2; 8 bases match TRBD1. Trimming removed 4 bases from V and 3 bases from J; junction bases left unmatched: 2. CDR3 size: 13 residues. Germline CDR1 and CDR2: SGHRS and YFSETQ. CDR3 sequence reads: CASSPGQDYGYTF. DNA for the CDR3: TGCGCCAGCAGCCCGGGACAGGACTATGGCTACACCTTC. The whole variable domain, remainder taken from reference TRBV5-1 and TRBJ1-2, is KAGVTQTPRYLIKTRGQQVTLSCSPISGHRSVSWYQQTPGQGLQFLFEYFSETQRNKGNFPGRFSGRQFSNSRSEMNVSTLELGDSALYLCASSPGQDYGYTFGSGTRLTVV.

V usage is TRBV18 and J usage is TRBJ1-4; D is undetermined. Germline V lookup: CDR1 KGHSH, CDR2 LQKENI. Trimming pared 3 bases from V and 8 bases from J, leaving 13 bases between. CDR3 size: 14 residues. CDR3 nucleotides: TGTGCCAGCTCACCGGACTCTCCGTGGGAAAAACTGTTTTTT. It encodes CASSPDSPWEKLFF.

This chain joins TRBV3-1 (or the pseudogene TRBV3-2) and TRBJ1-2, with TRBD1 as a possible D gene (6 bases). This CDR3 contains 14 residues. CDR1 and CDR2 (germline): LGHDT, YNNKEL (reference sequence). V lost 1 base and J lost 8, with 14 bases in between. Here the CDR3 reads CASSQGLGARGYTF. CDR3 in DNA: TGTGCCAGCAGCCAAGGCTTGGGGGCGCGGGGCTACACCTTC.

The chain couples TRBV10-3 to TRBJ2-3; possibly TRBD2 for D (6 bases). Germline V gives CDR1 ENHRY, CDR2 SYGVKD. V lost 7 bases and J 2 bases, leaving 16 bases between the germline ends. This CDR3 spans 15 amino acids. This CDR3 is CAITLGTSDTDTQYF. In DNA form, the CDR3 reads TGTGCCATCACGTTAGGGACTTCCGACACAGATACGCAGTATTTT.

V usage is TRBV12-3 or TRBV12-4 and J usage is TRBJ2-1, with 8 bases matching TRBD1. The CDR3 contains 13 residues. The junction had 5 bases not matched to a gene; V was cut back by 5 bases and J by 8 bases. This CDR3 reads CASSPDRGDEQFF. CDR3 bases: TGTGCCAGCAGTCCCGACAGGGGAGATGAGCAGTTCTTC.

The gene calls are TRBV20-1 and TRBJ1-5; 8 bases fit TRBD1. Germline lookup yields CDR1 DFQATT and CDR2 SNEGSKA (reference sequence). V lost 5 bases to trimming and J lost 7 bases; unmatched junction nucleotides: 13. The CDR3 length is 15 residues. This CDR3 reads CSAGDSDRAGQPQHF. The CDR3 DNA reads as TGCAGTGCTGGTGATTCGGACAGGGCAGGGCAGCCCCAGCATTTT.

V is TRBV7-8 and J is TRBJ1-5; 7 bases are a match to TRBD1. The germline V gene has CDR1 SGHVS and CDR2 FQNEAQ. The CDR3 sequence is 12 residues long. The ends lost 8 bases at V and 3 bases at J; junction bases unmatched: 1. CDR3 sequence: CASGQVNQPQHF. CDR3 nucleotides: TGTGCCAGCGGACAGGTCAATCAGCCCCAGCATTTT. The full variable domain, rest sourced from reference TRBV7-8 and TRBJ1-5, is GAGVSQSPRYKVAKRGQDVALRCDPISGHVSLFWYQQALGQGPEFLTYFQNEAQLDKSGLPSDRFFAERPEGSVSTLKIQRTQQEDSAVYLCASGQVNQPQHFGDGTRLSIL.

The genes are TRBV2 and TRBJ2-1; 8 bases align to TRBD1. The CDR3 consists of 12 residues. With V trimmed by 6 bases and J by 8 bases, 3 bases remained unmatched. Germline lookup yields CDR1 SNHLY and CDR2 FYNNEI. The CDR3 here is CASSQDRDEQFF. CDR3 DNA: TGTGCCAGCAGCCAGGACAGGGATGAGCAGTTCTTC.

The chain recombines TRBV14 with TRBJ2-2, with TRBD2 matching over 11 bases. The CDR3 extends over 19 amino acids. Trimming removed 4 bases from V and 5 bases from J; junction bases left unmatched: 15. The germline V gene has CDR1 SGHDN and CDR2 FVKESK. The CDR3 region is CASSRPRASGGSPTGELFF. The DNA of the CDR3 is TGTGCCAGCAGCCGCCCTAGGGCTAGCGGGGGGTCGCCGACCGGGGAGCTGTTTTTT.

About this clone: The sample contains more than one DNA sequence encoding this CDR3. The chain carries TRBV12-3 or TRBV12-4 and TRBJ1-5; D is unclear. Trimming removed 1 base at V and 7 bases at J, with 8 bases between. The CDR3 consists of 13 residues. The CDR3, as DNA: TGTGCCAGCAGTTTAGGATCAGGACAGCCCCAGCATTTT. Encoded protein: CASSLGSGQPQHF.

The chain employs TRBV19 and TRBJ2-5; 12 positions agree with TRBD2. The V and J ends lost 4 bases and 4 bases, in that order; junction bases with no gene match: 4. This CDR3 region has 15 residues. CDR1 and CDR2 from the germline V gene are LNHDA and SQIVND (reference sequence). In DNA form, the CDR3 reads TGTGCCAGTAGTACTAGCGGGGGGGGAGGAGAGACCCAGTACTTC. This gives the protein CASSTSGGGGETQYF.